One and the same sample provided the 25 T cell receptor beta chains below, sequenced in a study of cytomegalovirus exposure and HLA in healthy donors. PCR amplification relied on 60 Vbeta primers (plus 13 Jbeta primers). TCRdb's copy holds only in-frame clones and misses some; the assay was immunoSEQ multiplex PCR. The sample lists about 150,000 clones, 73% seen once, with 1.5% to 2% in the top ten. Material for sequencing was PBMCs. These receptors all stem from a woman between 18 and 29 years old in good health and CMV-seronegative.

This clone showed up just once. This chain connects TRBV5-1 to TRBJ1-1; 8 bases agree with TRBD1. CDR1 is SGHRS, CDR2 YFSETQ, per germline. Trimming at V came to 1 base and at J to 3 bases, leaving 2 bases not matched to a gene. The CDR3 covers 14 residues. CDR3 sequence reads: CASSLTDRDTEAFF. In nucleotides, the CDR3 is TGCGCCAGCAGCTTGACGGACAGGGACACTGAAGCTTTCTTT.

The chain couples TRBV5-1 to TRBJ1-1, with 7 bases fitting TRBD1. With V trimmed by 1 base and J by 4 bases, 7 bases remained unmatched. Looked up from germline, CDR1 is SGHRS and CDR2 is YFSETQ. The CDR3 contains 15 residues. The CDR3 spells CASSLRWDSPTEAFF. For the CDR3, the DNA is TGCGCCAGCAGCTTGAGGTGGGACAGCCCCACTGAAGCTTTCTTT.

The V and J genes are TRBV5-6 and TRBJ2-5; 7 bases are a match to TRBD2. This CDR3 comprises 13 residues. CDR1 and CDR2 (germline): SGHDT, YYEEEE. V lost 4 bases, J lost 2 bases, and 2 bases stayed unmatched. The CDR3: CASSASGQETQYF. The CDR3 coding sequence is TGTGCCAGCAGCGCTAGCGGACAAGAGACCCAGTACTTC.

CDR3: CASSPWGGTYEQYF. The CDR3 DNA sequence: TGTGCCAGCAGTCCCTGGGGCGGAACCTACGAGCAGTACTTC. J is TRBJ2-7 and V is TRBV27; TRBD1 is a possible D gene (5 bases). Germline V gives CDR1 MNHEY, CDR2 SMNVEV (reference sequence). The CDR3 totals 14 residues. With 5 bases removed from V and 2 bases from J, the gap between germline ends came to 13 bases.

The rearrangement uses TRBV5-5 and TRBJ2-1, with 11 bases lining up with TRBD2. In germline, CDR1 is SGHKS, CDR2 YYEKEE (reference sequence). The CDR3 loop spans 15 amino acids. V shed 0 bases, J shed 7 bases, and the junction held 3 bases outside the gene matches. CDR3 loop: CASSLASGGMNEQFF. CDR3 coding DNA: TGTGCCAGCAGCTTGGCTAGCGGGGGGATGAATGAGCAGTTCTTC. Full variable domain (remainder filled in from reference TRBV5-5 and TRBJ2-1): DAGVTQSPTHLIKTRGQQVTLRCSPISGHKSVSWYQQVLGQGPQFIFQYYEKEERGRGNFPDRFSARQFPNYSSELNVNALLLGDSALYLCASSLASGGMNEQFFGPGTRLTVL.

Here the CDR3 reads CASSYFGGSRQETQYF. CDR3 sequence (DNA): TGTGCCAGCAGCTACTTCGGGGGTTCACGCCAAGAGACCCAGTACTTC. This rearrangement joins TRBV7-2 to TRBJ2-5; weak D call: TRBD2 (6 bases). CDR1 SGHTA and CDR2 FQGNSA come from the germline V gene. V was clipped by 4 bases and J by 1 base, with 16 bases between them. The CDR3 has 16 residues.

The rearrangement joins TRBV11-3 to TRBJ1-4; D not certain. The CDR3 sequence is 14 residues long. Trimming left V 0 bases short and J 7 bases short, with 9 bases between. The germline CDR1 and CDR2 sequences are SGHNT and YENEEA. In DNA, the CDR3 is TGTGCCAGCAGCTTAGACCAGGCGACTGAAAAACTGTTTTTT. This codes for CASSLDQATEKLFF.

The chain joins TRBV5-4 to TRBJ1-1, with a tentative D call TRBD1 (6 bases). CDR1 is SGHNT, CDR2 YYREEE, per germline (reference sequence). This CDR3 is built from 15 residues. V gave up 4 bases and J gave up 1 base, with 14 bases separating them. CDR3: CASSPVGGPNTEAFF. CDR3 DNA: TGTGCCAGCAGCCCCGTCGGGGGGCCGAACACTGAAGCTTTCTTT.

This sequence joins TRBV7-9 and TRBJ2-7; D may be TRBD2 (6 bases). The CDR3 is 14 residues long. V gave up 0 bases and J gave up 2 bases, with 8 bases separating them. Germline assignment: CDR1 SEHNR and CDR2 FQNEAQ (reference sequence). This CDR3 reads CASSLASGTYEQYV. The CDR3 region has the DNA TGTGCCAGCAGCTTAGCTAGCGGTACCTACGAGCAGTACGTC.

Of note for this clone: At one end the junction does not follow the germline gene, possibly because of a read error. V and J are TRBV9 and TRBJ1-2, with TRBD1 matching 8 bases. This CDR3 spans 16 amino acids. Germline V CDR1 and CDR2: SGDLS, YYNGEE. In DNA form, the CDR3 reads TGTGCCAACAGCACCTCCGGGACAGGCCCCTGGGATGGCTACACCTTC. Protein: CANSTSGTGPWDGYTF.

The rearrangement uses TRBV5-1 and TRBJ2-6; D might be TRBD1 (6 bases). Germline V gene sequence: CDR1 SGHRS, CDR2 YFSETQ. V was clipped by 3 bases and J by 2 bases, with 9 bases between them. CDR3 length equals 15 residues. Written as DNA, the CDR3 is TGCGCCAGCAGCTCGAGGACAGCTGGGGCCAACGTCCTGACTTTC. Amino acid sequence: CASSSRTAGANVLTF.

The chain joins TRBV28 to TRBJ2-3; tentative D call: TRBD1 (6 bases). Looked up from germline, CDR1 is MDHEN and CDR2 is SYDVKM. The CDR3 runs 14 residues. V shed 0 bases and J shed 11 bases, with 15 bases lying between them. The CDR3 reads CASSLWGASIQQYF. DNA of the CDR3: TGTGCCAGCAGTTTATGGGGGGCCTCAATCCAGCAGTATTTT.

This chain connects TRBV19 to TRBJ1-5, with 7 positions matching TRBD1. Germline CDR1 reads LNHDA; CDR2 reads SQIVND (reference sequence). J lost 2 bases, V lost 3 bases, and 4 bases had no gene match. CDR3 size: 15 residues. This CDR3 reads CASSMAGGGNQPQHF. CDR3 nucleotide sequence: TGTGCCAGTAGTATGGCAGGGGGTGGCAATCAGCCCCAGCATTTT.

This clone was seen more than once but under ten times. This chain connects TRBV4-2 to TRBJ2-3, with 7 bases fitting TRBD2. Germline V gene lookup returns CDR1 LGHNA and CDR2 YNFKEQ. V trimming: 0 bases; J trimming: 0 bases; junction bases outside the gene matches: 3. The CDR3 is 16 amino acids. CDR3 loop: CASSQDPGGSTDTQYF. The CDR3 DNA reads as TGTGCCAGCAGCCAAGACCCGGGGGGTAGCACAGATACGCAGTATTTT.

The gene calls are TRBV29-1 and TRBJ2-2, with 7 bases fitting TRBD2. Trimming at V came to 7 bases and at J to 5 bases, leaving 10 bases not matched to a gene. Per the germline V gene, CDR1 is SQVTM and CDR2 is ANQGSEA. The CDR3 runs 14 residues. CDR3 region: CSAKELRGTGELFF. For the CDR3, the DNA is TGCAGCGCTAAAGAACTGCGGGGGACCGGGGAGCTGTTTTTT.

Of note for this clone: The same CDR3 is also encoded by other DNA sequences in this sample. The V and J genes are TRBV2 and TRBJ1-1; possible D gene TRBD1, 5 bases. Germline V gene lookup returns CDR1 SNHLY and CDR2 FYNNEI. CDR3 length: 13 residues. V gave up 3 bases and J gave up 1 base, with 6 bases separating them. The CDR3 reads CASSDQGNTEAFF. DNA of the CDR3: TGTGCCAGCAGTGACCAGGGGAACACTGAAGCTTTCTTT.

This clone has only a few counts. J is TRBJ1-2 and V is TRBV5-1; TRBD1 aligns across 7 bases. The CDR3 contains 14 residues. Germline CDR1 reads SGHRS; CDR2 reads YFSETQ. V trimming: 5 bases; J trimming: 2 bases; junction bases outside the gene matches: 6. CDR3 coding DNA: TGCGCCAGCAGTCCACGGGGACAGAACTATGGCTACACCTTC. Its protein is CASSPRGQNYGYTF.

The chain combines TRBV30 with TRBJ1-6; no definite D call. The CDR3 has 14 residues. Germline assignment: CDR1 GTSNPN and CDR2 SVGIG (reference sequence). Trimming took off 0 bases at V and 5 bases at J, with 8 bases between the two ends. The CDR3 region has the DNA TGTGCCTGGAGTGTTGGGGAGGATAATTCACCCCTCCACTTT. Its translation: CAWSVGEDNSPLHF.

The chain carries TRBV18 and TRBJ2-5, with D perhaps matching TRBD1 (7 bases). TRBJ2-7 explains the end of the DNA better; the J call may be wrong. This CDR3 comprises 13 residues. Per germline, CDR1 KGHSH and CDR2 LQKENI. CDR3 region: CASSPRDSYEQYF. CDR3 DNA sequence: TGTGCCAGCTCACCGCGGGACAGCTACGAGCAGTACTTC.

There are a few counts of this clone. This sequence joins TRBV29-1 and TRBJ2-3, with D unclear. Trimming removed 7 bases from V and 2 bases from J, with 13 bases in between. The V gene's germline CDR1 is SQVTM and CDR2 ANQGSEA. The CDR3 is 13 amino acids. CDR3 in DNA: TGCAGCGGCCTAGTGTTATACACAGATACGCAGTATTTT. It encodes CSGLVLYTDTQYF.

This chain links TRBV19 with TRBJ1-2; 8 bases align to TRBD1. With 3 bases clipped from V and 6 bases from J, the junction kept 6 bases outside the gene matches. This CDR3 is built from 14 residues. Germline CDR1 LNHDA, CDR2 SQIVND (reference sequence). The CDR3 spells CASSITGGGNGYTF. CDR3 DNA: TGTGCCAGTAGTATTACAGGGGGTGGTAATGGCTACACCTTC.

V and J are TRBV12-2 and TRBJ2-3; TRBD1 is the table's D call, not checked against the DNA. TRBV12-2 is described as a pseudogene. The CDR3 spans 18 residues. The CDR3 is CASRLLRRQGPFVDTQYF. The CDR3 region has the DNA TGTGCAAGTCGCTTATTGCGGAGACAGGGGCCCTTCGTCGATACGCAGTATTTT.

The rearrangement uses TRBV19 and TRBJ1-6; D remains ambiguous. CDR3 length: 13 residues. Trimming cost V 7 bases and J 8 bases, with 12 bases left between them. Germline V CDR1 and CDR2: LNHDA, SQIVND (reference sequence). For the CDR3, the DNA is TGTGCCAGTACCCTCAACTCGGATTCACCCCTCCACTTT. Its protein product is CASTLNSDSPLHF.

The rearrangement joins TRBV2 to TRBJ1-3; D uncertain. Trimming took 6 bases from V and 0 from J, leaving 9 bases between them. The CDR3 covers 14 residues. Per the germline V gene, CDR1 is SNHLY and CDR2 is FYNNEI. The CDR3 region is CASSRWASGNTIYF. The CDR3 nucleotides are TGTGCCAGCAGCCGCTGGGCCTCTGGAAACACCATATATTTT. The full variable domain, with the rest looked up from reference TRBV2 and TRBJ1-3, is EPEVTQTPSHQVTQMGQEVILRCVPISNHLYFYWYRQILGQKVEFLVSFYNNEISEKSEIFDDQFSVERPDGSNFTLKIRSTKLEDSAMYFCASSRWASGNTIYFGEGSWLTVV.

The genes are TRBV5-1 and TRBJ2-3; D is possibly TRBD1 (6 bases). Germline V gene sequence: CDR1 SGHRS, CDR2 YFSETQ. The CDR3 has 15 amino acids. V dropped 2 bases and J dropped 2 bases, with 12 bases sitting between them. The CDR3 bases are TGCGCCAGCAGCTTAAACAGGGCCTCCACAGATACGCAGTATTTT. It is translated as CASSLNRASTDTQYF.